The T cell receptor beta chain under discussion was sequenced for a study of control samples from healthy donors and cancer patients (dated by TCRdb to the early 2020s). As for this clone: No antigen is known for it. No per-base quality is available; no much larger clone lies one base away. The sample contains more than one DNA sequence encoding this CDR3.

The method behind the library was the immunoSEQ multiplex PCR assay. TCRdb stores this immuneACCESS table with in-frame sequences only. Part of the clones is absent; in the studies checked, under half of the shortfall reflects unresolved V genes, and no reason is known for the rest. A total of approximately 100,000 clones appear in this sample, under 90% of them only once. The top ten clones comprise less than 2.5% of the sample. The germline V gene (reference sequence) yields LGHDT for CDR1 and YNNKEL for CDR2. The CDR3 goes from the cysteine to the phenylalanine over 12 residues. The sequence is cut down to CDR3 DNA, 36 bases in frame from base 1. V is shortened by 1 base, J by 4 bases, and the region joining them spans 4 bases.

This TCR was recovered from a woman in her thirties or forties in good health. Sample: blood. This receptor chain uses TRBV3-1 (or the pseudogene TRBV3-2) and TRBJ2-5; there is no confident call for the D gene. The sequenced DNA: TGTGCCAGCAGCCAAGCTAGAGAGACCCAGTACTTC. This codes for CASSQARETQYF.